Listed below are T cell receptor beta chains from one sample, sequenced in a study of beta chain features in type 1 diabetes. Libraries were prepared by immunoSEQ multiplex PCR; TCRdb keeps only in-frame clonotypes and omits some of them. The repertoire holds around 250,000 clones, with about 15% as singletons. What was sequenced was naive CD4+ T cells from blood. Every receptor here comes from a young man with type 1 diabetes. The CDR3 runs from the conserved cysteine through the conserved F or W. Each record gives: clone size, J gene, V gene, CDR3 protein. Size tells how often a clone was seen (once, few, many) or the class of an expanded clone, and some rows leave it out.

clone_size: few
j_call: TRBJ2-5
v_call: TRBV11-2
cdr3_aa: CASSLQQSYQETQYF

clone_size: .
j_call: TRBJ2-7
v_call: TRBV30
cdr3_aa: CAWSPGQIYEQYF

clone_size: .
j_call: TRBJ2-2
v_call: TRBV27
cdr3_aa: CASSLTSVTGELFF

clone_size: .
j_call: TRBJ2-3
v_call: TRBV7-9
cdr3_aa: CASSIGQGGTDTQYF

clone_size: few
j_call: TRBJ1-1
v_call: TRBV29-1
cdr3_aa: CSVLMAENTEAFF

clone_size: few
j_call: TRBJ2-5
v_call: TRBV25-1
cdr3_aa: CASSESNQETQYF

clone_size: .
j_call: TRBJ1-4
v_call: TRBV5-4
cdr3_aa: CASSLEGQGREKLFF

clone_size: few
j_call: TRBJ2-2
v_call: TRBV5-4
cdr3_aa: CASSRSGNTGELFF

clone_size: .
j_call: TRBJ1-2
v_call: TRBV9
cdr3_aa: CASSTQPGTGDGYTF

clone_size: few
j_call: TRBJ2-7
v_call: TRBV27
cdr3_aa: CASSPKSRVVHEQYF

clone_size: .
j_call: TRBJ2-2
v_call: TRBV7-9
cdr3_aa: CASPAAPTNTGELFF

clone_size: .
j_call: TRBJ2-7
v_call: TRBV25-1
cdr3_aa: CASSASGTGGEQYF

clone_size: .
j_call: TRBJ2-2
v_call: TRBV2
cdr3_aa: CASGGGGVNTGELFF

clone_size: .
j_call: TRBJ2-7
v_call: TRBV19
cdr3_aa: CVHSILYEQYF

clone_size: .
j_call: TRBJ1-1
v_call: TRBV6-1
cdr3_aa: CASSAQGLNTEAFF

clone_size: .
j_call: TRBJ1-5
v_call: TRBV19
cdr3_aa: CASSDSSVWHF

clone_size: .
j_call: TRBJ1-5
v_call: TRBV19
cdr3_aa: CASRAWDINQPQHF

clone_size: .
j_call: TRBJ1-1
v_call: TRBV11-3
cdr3_aa: CASGPQGSNTEAFF

clone_size: few
j_call: TRBJ2-1
v_call: TRBV5-4
cdr3_aa: CASSSWRRNEQFF

clone_size: .
j_call: TRBJ2-3
v_call: TRBV7-2
cdr3_aa: CASSLGGLGRDTQYF

clone_size: few
j_call: TRBJ1-1
v_call: TRBV5-6
cdr3_aa: CASSRGTGTEAFF

clone_size: few
j_call: TRBJ2-1
v_call: TRBV4-1
cdr3_aa: CASSQEKGPLAGEVNEQFF